These 16 T cell receptor beta chains were all obtained from the same sample, sequenced in a study of blood T cell repertoires in COVID-19. Libraries were prepared by immunoSEQ multiplex PCR; TCRdb keeps only in-frame clonotypes and omits some of them. The repertoire holds approximately 300,000 clones, with 80% to 90% as singletons. Source material: peripheral blood. Source of these receptors: a woman between 45 and 60 years old with COVID-19, enrolled during active disease.

The V call is TRBV4-1, the J call TRBJ2-5; D might be TRBD1 (6 bases). Germline V CDR1 and CDR2: MGHRA, YSYEKL. The CDR3 extends over 13 amino acids. V was clipped by 4 bases and J by 5 bases, with 11 bases between them. The DNA for the CDR3 is TGCGCCAGCAGCCTACAGGGAGTGGAGACCCAGTACTTC. Protein: CASSLQGVETQYF.

This chain joins TRBV5-1 and TRBJ2-5; TRBD1 matches 7 bases. The V gene's germline CDR1 is SGHRS and CDR2 YFSETQ. V trimming: 3 bases; J trimming: 2 bases; junction bases outside the gene matches: 4. The CDR3 is 14 residues long. CDR3 bases: TGCGCCAGCAGCTCCTCGACAGGGCAAGAGACCCAGTACTTC. Its protein product is CASSSSTGQETQYF. Full variable domain (remainder filled in from reference TRBV5-1 and TRBJ2-5): KAGVTQTPRYLIKTRGQQVTLSCSPISGHRSVSWYQQTPGQGLQFLFEYFSETQRNKGNFPGRFSGRQFSNSRSEMNVSTLELGDSALYLCASSSSTGQETQYFGPGTRLLVL.

The chain links TRBV7-9 to TRBJ1-1, with a possible D match to TRBD1 (6 bases). Trimming removed 3 bases at V and 0 bases at J, with 8 bases between. The CDR3 is 14 amino acids. Germline V gives CDR1 SEHNR, CDR2 FQNEAQ (reference sequence). CDR3 in DNA: TGTGCCAGCAGCTTCGGACAGATGAACACTGAAGCTTTCTTT. Translation: CASSFGQMNTEAFF.

This chain uses TRBV27 with TRBJ1-5; 9 positions agree with TRBD1. Germline assignment: CDR1 MNHEY and CDR2 SMNVEV (reference sequence). The CDR3 consists of 15 residues. Unmatched junction bases numbered 8, after V lost 5 bases and J lost 6 bases. DNA of the CDR3: TGTGCCAGCAGTCTTTTAGGGACAGGGTTTCAGCCCCAGCATTTT. Translation gives CASSLLGTGFQPQHF.

The V gene is TRBV7-2, the J gene TRBJ2-1, with TRBD2 matching 11 bases. The CDR3 sequence is 15 residues long. Germline V gene lookup returns CDR1 SGHTA and CDR2 FQGNSA. Trimming at V came to 1 base and at J to 5 bases, leaving 1 base not matched to a gene. CDR3 loop: CASSLGGLADNEQFF. The CDR3 DNA is TGTGCCAGCAGCTTAGGGGGACTAGCGGACAATGAGCAGTTCTTC.

This clone showed up just once. The CDR3 DNA reads TGTGCCAGTAGTATCGCGTCAGGGGTTGAAAAACTGTTTTTT. Its protein is CASSIASGVEKLFF. The chain couples TRBV19 to TRBJ1-4, with a tentative D call TRBD1 (6 bases). The V gene's germline CDR1 is LNHDA and CDR2 SQIVND (reference sequence). Between the trimmed V and J ends, which lost 3 bases and 7 bases, there was a span of 12 bases. This CDR3 is 14 amino acids long.

The V call is TRBV6-2 or TRBV6-3, the J call TRBJ2-7; 7 nucleotides match TRBD2. Germline V gene sequence: CDR1 MNHEY, CDR2 SVGEGT. The trim removed 0 bases at V and 3 bases at J, leaving 5 bases unmatched. The CDR3 loop spans 15 amino acids. The CDR3 DNA is TGTGCCAGCAGTTACTCGGGAGCTAGCGGCTACGAGCAGTACTTC. Translation: CASSYSGASGYEQYF.

The V and J genes are TRBV7-9 and TRBJ2-7; D unresolved. Germline V gene data show CDR1 as SEHNR and CDR2 as FQNEAQ (reference sequence). The V end lost 5 bases, the J end lost 0 bases, and 26 bases lay between the germline ends. There are 19 residues in the CDR3. CDR3 loop: CASSPNSWRRNLSSYEQYF. The CDR3 bases are TGTGCCAGCAGCCCCAATTCATGGCGGAGAAACCTAAGCTCCTACGAGCAGTACTTC.

The gene calls are TRBV7-2 and TRBJ2-7, with TRBD2 as a possible D gene (6 bases). V lost 1 base and J 6 bases, leaving 13 bases between the germline ends. Germline CDR1 reads SGHTA; CDR2 reads FQGNSA. This CDR3 region has 14 residues. The CDR3 DNA reads as TGTGCCAGCAGCTTAGGGAGTAGCGGTGCCGAGCAGTACTTC. Protein: CASSLGSSGAEQYF. The whole variable domain, remainder taken from reference TRBV7-2 and TRBJ2-7, is GAGVSQSPSNKVTEKGKDVELRCDPISGHTALYWYRQSLGQGLEFLIYFQGNSAPDKSGLPSDRFSAERTGGSVSTLTIQRTQQEDSAVYLCASSLGSSGAEQYFGPGTRLTVT.

DNA for the CDR3: TGTGCCAGCAGCCAGCGGGAGGCCTCCCCCAATGAGCAGTTCTTC. Translated: CASSQREASPNEQFF. V usage is TRBV27 and J usage is TRBJ2-1; 9 nucleotides align to TRBD2. Germline CDR1 and CDR2: MNHEY and SMNVEV (reference sequence). This CDR3 is built from 15 residues. V gave up 6 bases and J gave up 6 bases; unmatched junction bases: 9.

The chain combines TRBV4-1 with TRBJ1-2, with 7 bases fitting TRBD1. Germline-derived CDR1 and CDR2 are MGHRA and YSYEKL. This CDR3 is built from 16 residues. V shed 3 bases and J 4 bases; nucleotides not matched to a gene: 11. The chain's CDR3 is CASSQRNRGSGYGYTF. CDR3 in DNA: TGCGCCAGCAGCCAGAGGAACAGGGGCTCTGGCTATGGCTACACCTTC.

The genes are TRBV27 and TRBJ2-2; 8 nucleotides agree with TRBD2. CDR1 is MNHEY and CDR2 is SMNVEV in the germline V gene (reference sequence). The V gene end was trimmed by 6 bases and the J gene end by 2 bases; junction bases not matched to a gene: 5. The CDR3 extends over 15 amino acids. DNA for the CDR3: TGTGCCAGCAGGCAGCGGGAGAGCAACACCGGGGAGCTGTTTTTT. Translated, it gives CASRQRESNTGELFF.

This chain connects TRBV5-1 to TRBJ2-1, with 9 bases matching TRBD2. Germline CDR1 is SGHRS and CDR2 is YFSETQ. V lost 5 bases, J lost 8 bases, and 5 bases stayed unmatched. The CDR3 consists of 13 residues. The chain's CDR3 is CASRSLAGYEQFF. CDR3 coding DNA: TGCGCCAGCAGATCACTAGCGGGCTATGAGCAGTTCTTC.

The chain couples TRBV7-9 to TRBJ2-7, with a tentative D call TRBD1 (6 bases). Deletions cut 4 bases from V and 1 base from J, with 11 bases between. This CDR3 comprises 14 residues. Germline V gives CDR1 SEHNR, CDR2 FQNEAQ (reference sequence). The CDR3 sequence is CASSYGQPSYEQYF. The CDR3 DNA reads TGTGCCAGCAGCTACGGACAGCCTTCCTACGAGCAGTACTTC.

The rearrangement uses TRBV10-3 and TRBJ2-5; 7 bases align to TRBD2. Germline CDR1 reads ENHRY; CDR2 reads SYGVKD. There are 14 residues in the CDR3. Trimming at V came to 6 bases and at J to 3 bases, leaving 7 bases not matched to a gene. The CDR3, as DNA: TGTGCCATCAGGTCGGCGGGGGAGAAAGAGACCCAGTACTTC. Translated, it gives CAIRSAGEKETQYF.

V gene TRBV7-2 combines with J gene TRBJ2-7, with 7 bases aligning to TRBD2. This CDR3 has 13 residues. V trimming: 3 bases; J trimming: 4 bases; junction bases outside the gene matches: 3. Germline CDR1 SGHTA, CDR2 FQGNSA. CDR3 region: CASSFGGGYEQYF. CDR3 DNA sequence: TGTGCCAGCAGCTTCGGGGGAGGGTACGAGCAGTACTTC.